Shown below are 12 T cell receptor beta chains from a single sample sequenced in a study of post-analysis software for immune sequencing data. Study results and limitations: Included in a set of roughly five TRBV segments more frequent in patients than controls were TRBV5-6, TRBV5-1 and TRBV20-1.

Antigens of these TCRs are unknown. Sequencing libraries made from TCR beta cDNA carried unique molecular identifiers. Each CDR3 protein gets one entry after TCRdb re-called the PCR reads with MiXCR. Of about half a million distinct CDR3 sequences listed, roughly 46% were seen once; the top ten hold 9.5% to 13%. The sequenced sample was blood. The receptors derive from a girl aged 10-17 years with multiple sclerosis.

DNA of the CDR3: TGTGCCAGCAGTTTTCCAGACGTGGAAAAACTGTTTTTT. Amino acid sequence: CASSFPDVEKLFF. The chain couples TRBV12-3 or TRBV12-4 to TRBJ1-4; D not certain. The V end was cut by 3 bases, the J end by 8 bases, with 10 bases between. The CDR3 is 13 amino acids.

Concerning this clonotype: A read error may produce the germline difference seen at one junction end. CDR3 sequence: CSVDRLAGAKNTQYF. The CDR3 DNA follows: TGCAGCGTTGATCGGCTAGCGGGAGCCAAAAACACTCAGTACTTC. This sequence joins TRBV29-1 and TRBJ2-4; 10 nucleotides match TRBD2. CDR3 length: 15 amino acids. The germline V gene encodes CDR1 SQVTM and CDR2 ANQGSEA.

This sequence joins TRBV5-1 and TRBJ2-7, with D possibly TRBD2 on 6 matching bases. There are 16 residues in the CDR3. Germline CDR1 is SGHRS and CDR2 is YFSETQ. Trimming cost V 3 bases and J 4 bases, with 20 bases left between them. In DNA, the CDR3 is TGCGCCAGCAGCTCCGATTACCGGGACTCGTGTTACGAGCAGTACTTC. This codes for CASSSDYRDSCYEQYF.

This chain links TRBV28 with TRBJ1-1; no reliable D call. The germline V gene encodes CDR1 MDHEN and CDR2 SYDVKM. The CDR3 length is 12 residues. V was cut by 6 bases and J by 6 bases, with 11 bases left in between. The CDR3 loop is CASSPWYAEAFF. The CDR3, as DNA: TGTGCCAGCAGCCCGTGGTACGCTGAAGCTTTCTTT. The whole variable domain, remainder taken from reference TRBV28 and TRBJ1-1, is DVKVTQSSRYLVKRTGEKVFLECVQDMDHENMFWYRQDPGLGLRLIYFSYDVKMKEKGDIPEGYSVSREKKERFSLILESASTNQTSMYLCASSPWYAEAFFGQGTRLTVV.

The CDR3 DNA is TGCAGGGCTCCCTCCCAATCGTATGAGCAGTTCTTC. Amino acid sequence: CRAPSQSYEQFF. The J gene is TRBJ2-1, the V gene TRBV20-1; unclear D gene. The CDR3 covers 12 residues. Germline V CDR1 and CDR2: DFQATT, SNEGSKA (reference sequence).

This chain connects TRBV29-1 to TRBJ1-2; D is undetermined. V gave up 0 bases and J gave up 4 bases, with 12 bases separating them. The germline V gene has CDR1 SQVTM and CDR2 ANQGSEA. This CDR3 has 14 residues. The CDR3 region has the DNA TGCAGCGTTGAAGATCCCGCAAGCTTCTATGGCTACACCTTC. It encodes CSVEDPASFYGYTF.

The CDR3 here is CASSFGAGETYEQYF. In nucleotides, the CDR3 is TGCGCCAGCAGCTTTGGGGCGGGGGAAACCTACGAGCAGTACTTC. The rearrangement links TRBV5-1 to TRBJ2-7, with 7 bases that match TRBD2. CDR1 and CDR2 from the germline V gene are SGHRS and YFSETQ. CDR3 length equals 15 residues. V was pared by 2 bases and J by 2 bases, with 7 bases of the junction left unmatched. Combining the CDR3 with reference TRBV5-1 and TRBJ2-7 gives the whole variable domain KAGVTQTPRYLIKTRGQQVTLSCSPISGHRSVSWYQQTPGQGLQFLFEYFSETQRNKGNFPGRFSGRQFSNSRSEMNVSTLELGDSALYLCASSFGAGETYEQYFGPGTRLTVT.

This chain connects TRBV7-2 to TRBJ2-7; D might be TRBD1 (6 bases). This CDR3 is 15 amino acids long. V was clipped by 5 bases and J by 0 bases, with 14 bases between them. CDR1 is SGHTA, CDR2 FQGNSA, per germline. The CDR3 bases are TGTGCCAGCAGCCGGACAGTTTCAGACTCCTACGAGCAGTACTTC. Translation: CASSRTVSDSYEQYF.

This clonotype showed up just a few times. J is TRBJ1-2 and V is TRBV28; D perhaps matches TRBD1 (5 bases). This CDR3 region has 15 residues. V was cut by 5 bases and J by 2 bases, with 15 bases left in between. Germline-derived CDR1 and CDR2 are MDHEN and SYDVKM. The CDR3 is CASSLNTGANYGYTF. CDR3 coding DNA: TGTGCCAGCAGTCTTAATACCGGGGCAAACTATGGCTACACCTTC.

The chain links TRBV6-5 to TRBJ2-7; possibly TRBD1 for D (6 bases). The CDR3 runs 14 residues. V was trimmed by 5 bases and J by 1 base, leaving 12 bases between them. The V gene's germline CDR1 is MNHEY and CDR2 SVGAGI. The CDR3 here is CASSKRDKSYEQYF. DNA of the CDR3: TGTGCCAGCAGTAAAAGGGACAAATCCTACGAGCAGTACTTC.

J is TRBJ2-7 and V is TRBV10-1; D is undetermined. This CDR3 region has 13 residues. Trimming removed 5 bases at V and 0 bases at J, with 8 bases between. Germline-derived CDR1 and CDR2 are WNHNN and SYGVQD (reference sequence). DNA for the CDR3: TGCGCCAGCAGTAGATTAGACTCCTACGAGCAGTACTTC. Residues: CASSRLDSYEQYF.

This clonotype showed up just a few times. V and J are TRBV29-1 and TRBJ2-7, with a possible D match to TRBD1 (6 bases). The germline V and J ends were trimmed by 7 bases and 5 bases, with 12 bases remaining between them. CDR3 length equals 11 residues. Germline V gene data show CDR1 as SQVTM and CDR2 as ANQGSEA. The chain's CDR3 is CSAYRDHEQYF. Here the CDR3 DNA reads TGCAGCGCGTACAGGGACCACGAGCAGTACTTC.